One sample yielded the 32 T cell receptor beta chains listed below, sequenced in a study of early T cells in non-severe SARS-CoV-2 infection. TCRdb re-derived calls from the 5' RACE reads in MiXCR, one entry per CDR3 protein. The repertoire holds about 98,000 distinct CDR3 sequences, with 11% as singletons. Source material: whole blood. Receptors were obtained from an adult who was a healthcare worker with PCR-confirmed SARS-CoV-2 infection or an uninfected control (not recorded which).

The rearrangement uses TRBV28 and TRBJ2-7; the D gene is possibly TRBD1 (6 bases). V was cut by 5 bases and J by 4 bases, with 12 bases left in between. This CDR3 is 13 amino acids long. The germline V gene encodes CDR1 MDHEN and CDR2 SYDVKM. The CDR3 DNA follows: TGTGCCAGCAGTACAGGGAACGTGTACGAGCAGTACTTC. It specifies CASSTGNVYEQYF.

The gene calls are TRBV28 and TRBJ1-2; TRBD1 is a possible D gene (5 bases). V lost 7 bases and J 4 bases, leaving 13 bases between the germline ends. The germline gives CDR1 MDHEN, CDR2 SYDVKM. This CDR3 comprises 13 residues. The CDR3 reads CASTTPGTYGYTF. The CDR3 DNA sequence: TGTGCCAGCACCACCCCAGGGACCTATGGCTACACCTTC.

The chain links TRBV6-6 to TRBJ1-3; 9 nucleotides match TRBD1. The length of the CDR3 is 16 residues. Trimming took 7 bases from V and 3 from J; bases not matched to a gene: 10. The germline gives CDR1 MNHNY, CDR2 SVGAGI (reference sequence). The DNA for the CDR3 is TGTGCCAGCAACGGCAGAACAGGGGGCGATGGAAACACCATATATTTT. Translation: CASNGRTGGDGNTIYF.

Ten or more counts support this clonotype. This chain joins TRBV19 and TRBJ1-5; 7 bases are shared with TRBD1. Germline V gene data show CDR1 as LNHDA and CDR2 as SQIVND (reference sequence). This CDR3 has 14 residues. J was trimmed by 6 bases and V by 11 bases; bases with no gene match: 13. The CDR3 DNA follows: TGTGCCCCCCTCAAACAGGGGTGGCGTCAGCCCCAGCATTTT. Its translation is CAPLKQGWRQPQHF. Full variable domain (outside the CDR3, taken from reference TRBV19 and TRBJ1-5): DGGITQSPKYLFRKEGQNVTLSCEQNLNHDAMYWYRQDPGQGLRLIYYSQIVNDFQKGDIAEGYSVSREKKESFPLTVTSAQKNPTAFYLCAPLKQGWRQPQHFGDGTRLSIL.

V and J are TRBV20-1 and TRBJ2-3, with D unclear. The ends were cut back, 5 bases at V and 5 bases at J, with 14 bases in the middle. CDR1 and CDR2 (germline): DFQATT, SNEGSKA (reference sequence). CDR3 size: 13 residues. The chain's CDR3 is CSAAHTWGDTQYF. CDR3 DNA: TGCAGTGCTGCGCACACCTGGGGAGATACGCAGTATTTT.

This clonotype was detected only a few times. The CDR3 bases are TGTGCCAGCTCACCACCGGGTGTGAACGCCAATCAGCCCCAGCATTTT. Translation: CASSPPGVNANQPQHF. The chain is built from TRBV18 and TRBJ1-5; D uncertain. In germline, CDR1 is KGHSH, CDR2 LQKENI. The CDR3 has 16 amino acids. The ends were cut back, 0 bases at V and 3 bases at J, with 12 bases in the middle.

This clonotype was counted a few times. The rearrangement joins TRBV19 to TRBJ2-3, with 7 bases aligning to TRBD1. Per the germline V gene, CDR1 is LNHDA and CDR2 is SQIVND (reference sequence). Germline trimming cut 3 bases from V and 2 bases from J; bases unmatched to any gene: 17. The CDR3 is made up of 19 amino acids. The CDR3 reads CASSIRPSQQGIYTDTQYF. DNA of the CDR3: TGTGCCAGTAGTATCCGCCCCTCACAACAGGGGATCTACACAGATACGCAGTATTTT.

The V and J genes are TRBV20-1 and TRBJ2-3, with 13 nucleotides matching TRBD2. The CDR3 length is 18 residues. V shed 0 bases, J shed 1 base, and the junction held 7 bases outside the gene matches. The germline V gene has CDR1 DFQATT and CDR2 SNEGSKA (reference sequence). DNA of the CDR3: TGCAGTGCTAGAGACTGGAAAGGACTAGCGGGGGGCACAGATACGCAGTATTTT. It is translated as CSARDWKGLAGGTDTQYF.

In this sample, this clonotype turned up many times. The chain carries TRBV7-9 and TRBJ2-1; D is perhaps TRBD2 (5 bases). Germline V gene sequence: CDR1 SEHNR, CDR2 FQNEAQ (reference sequence). The V end lost 5 bases, the J end lost 5 bases, and 16 bases lay between the germline ends. The CDR3 sequence is 15 residues long. The CDR3 region has the DNA TGTGCCAGCAGCATCAGAGGGATTCGAAACAATGAGCAGTTCTTC. Translated: CASSIRGIRNNEQFF.

This clonotype came up many times. The V and J genes are TRBV14 and TRBJ1-2; 9 nucleotides match TRBD1. The germline V gene encodes CDR1 SGHDN and CDR2 FVKESK. The CDR3 totals 15 residues. V was clipped by 5 bases and J by 8 bases; unmatched bases: 12. In nucleotides, the CDR3 is TGTGCCAGCAGCAAGAATAAACAGGGGGCATTCGGCTACACCTTC. Its protein is CASSKNKQGAFGYTF.

The rearrangement uses TRBV6-5 and TRBJ2-7, with 10 positions matching TRBD1. CDR1 is MNHEY, CDR2 SVGAGI, per germline. The CDR3 covers 15 residues. The V segment lost 2 bases and the J segment 7 bases; nucleotides outside the gene matches: 8. Here the CDR3 DNA reads TGTGCCAGCAGTTACACCCGGGACAGGGGTGTAGAGCAGTACTTC. It encodes CASSYTRDRGVEQYF.

This chain uses TRBV11-2 with TRBJ2-1; D is ambiguous. With 0 bases removed from V and 10 bases from J, the gap between germline ends came to 10 bases. Germline V gene lookup returns CDR1 SGHAT and CDR2 FQNNGV. There are 13 residues in the CDR3. The CDR3 protein is CASSLDGMGEQFF. The CDR3 DNA is TGTGCCAGCAGCTTAGACGGCATGGGGGAGCAGTTCTTC.

A few counts support this clonotype. The V call is TRBV4-1, the J call TRBJ1-4; D is ambiguous. CDR1 is MGHRA, CDR2 YSYEKL, per germline. V lost 1 base and J lost 4, with 10 bases in between. The CDR3 spans 15 residues. The CDR3 protein is CASSQVGLSNEKLFF. DNA for the CDR3: TGCGCCAGCAGCCAAGTAGGGCTCAGTAATGAAAAACTGTTTTTT.

This clonotype was picked up many times. This chain connects TRBV5-1 to TRBJ1-4; unclear D gene. The CDR3 totals 16 residues. Trimming pared 4 bases from V and 0 bases from J, leaving 13 bases between. The germline V gene encodes CDR1 SGHRS and CDR2 YFSETQ. CDR3 sequence: CASSPGGVATNEKLFF. In nucleotides, the CDR3 is TGCGCCAGCAGCCCCGGAGGTGTGGCAACTAATGAAAAACTGTTTTTT.

The chain has TRBV4-1 and TRBJ2-7, with 8 bases aligning to TRBD1. This CDR3 region has 13 residues. Germline-derived CDR1 and CDR2 are MGHRA and YSYEKL. The ends lost 4 bases at V and 6 bases at J; junction bases unmatched: 5. The CDR3 nucleotides read TGCGCCAGCAGCCCCAGGACAGGGTTCGAGCAGTACTTC. This codes for CASSPRTGFEQYF.

Many counts were recorded for this clonotype. The V and J genes are TRBV4-1 and TRBJ2-5, with TRBD1 matching over 10 bases. The CDR3 runs 16 residues. From germline, CDR1 is MGHRA and CDR2 YSYEKL. The J segment lost 1 base and the V segment lost 4 bases, leaving 6 bases of the junction unmatched. CDR3 in amino acids: CASSPTWDRGQETQYF. In DNA form, the CDR3 reads TGCGCCAGCAGCCCCACATGGGACAGGGGCCAAGAGACCCAGTACTTC.

This clonotype was detected ten times or more. This chain connects TRBV18 to TRBJ1-1; 7 nucleotides match TRBD1. In germline, CDR1 is KGHSH, CDR2 LQKENI. The CDR3 is 15 residues long. Trimming took 3 bases from V and 5 from J; bases not matched to a gene: 9. The CDR3 sequence: CASSPGQTLWTEAFF. The CDR3 nucleotides read TGTGCCAGCTCACCGGGACAGACTCTTTGGACTGAAGCTTTCTTT.

This clonotype showed up just a few times. The CDR3 region has the DNA TGTGCCATTCGATCCCAGACAGGGAAGGCCGGGGAGCTGTTTTTT. Its protein is CAIRSQTGKAGELFF. The chain recombines TRBV10-3 with TRBJ2-2; 7 bases map to TRBD1. After removal of 9 bases from V and 6 bases from J, the junction contained 13 bases not matched to a gene. The CDR3 spans 15 residues. CDR1 and CDR2 (germline): ENHRY, SYGVKD.

The sample holds many counts of this clonotype. J is TRBJ1-6 and V is TRBV6-6, with TRBD1 identical over 9 bases. The ends lost 0 bases at V and 7 bases at J; junction bases unmatched: 1. Germline CDR1 is MNHNY and CDR2 is SVGAGI (reference sequence). The CDR3 is 15 residues long. The CDR3 DNA reads as TGTGCCAGCAGTTACTCGGGACAGGGCAATTCACCCCTCCACTTT. Protein product: CASSYSGQGNSPLHF.

The chain joins TRBV6-4 to TRBJ1-1; perhaps TRBD1 as D (5 bases). This CDR3 is 13 amino acids long. The V gene's germline CDR1 is MRHNA and CDR2 SNTAGT. The V and J ends lost 6 bases and 0 bases respectively, with 8 bases between them. The CDR3 loop reads CASSQGLNTEAFF. Here the CDR3 DNA reads TGTGCCAGCAGCCAGGGCCTGAACACTGAAGCTTTCTTT.

The rearrangement uses TRBV9 and TRBJ1-6, with a tentative D call TRBD1 (6 bases). Germline V gene lookup returns CDR1 SGDLS and CDR2 YYNGEE. V was cut by 4 bases and J by 4 bases, with 18 bases left in between. The CDR3 runs 17 residues. DNA of the CDR3: TGTGCCAGCAGCCTTACAGGGCGACGGTTTTATAATTCACCCCTCCACTTT. Protein product: CASSLTGRRFYNSPLHF.

The chain uses TRBV6-5 and TRBJ2-7; D assignment may be TRBD1 or TRBD2 (5 bases each). There are 12 residues in the CDR3. V lost 8 bases to trimming and J lost 9 bases, with 17 bases between them. Germline V lookup: CDR1 MNHEY, CDR2 SVGAGI. The CDR3 coding sequence is TGTGCCAGCGGGACCCCCCCACCGGGGCAGTACTTC. Protein product: CASGTPPPGQYF.

This clonotype showed up many times. The J gene is TRBJ2-3, the V gene TRBV6-5, with a possible D match to TRBD2 (6 bases). V shed 3 bases and J shed 5 bases, with 15 bases lying between them. CDR1 is MNHEY and CDR2 is SVGAGI in the germline V gene. The length of the CDR3 is 15 residues. The CDR3 DNA reads TGTGCCAGCAGTTATAGGCCCCGGAGGGGAGATACGCAGTATTTT. It specifies CASSYRPRRGDTQYF.

There are many counts of this clonotype. The rearrangement joins TRBV27 to TRBJ1-5, with 7 bases aligning to TRBD1. The germline V gene encodes CDR1 MNHEY and CDR2 SMNVEV (reference sequence). This CDR3 has 17 amino acids. The J segment lost 4 bases and the V segment lost 6 bases, leaving 15 bases of the junction unmatched. The DNA for the CDR3 is TGTGCCAGCAGACCATTCCCCATTGACAGGGAAAATCAGCCCCAGCATTTT. Its protein product is CASRPFPIDRENQPQHF.

In DNA form, the CDR3 reads TGTGCCACCAGTGACAAGGTATCCACAGATACGCAGTATTTT. It translates to CATSDKVSTDTQYF. V and J are TRBV24-1 and TRBJ2-3; D is unresolved. Germline V lookup: CDR1 KGHDR, CDR2 SFDVKD. Between the trimmed V and J ends, which lost 4 bases and 2 bases, there was a span of 9 bases. There are 14 residues in the CDR3.

This clonotype was recorded at least ten times. The chain links TRBV11-2 to TRBJ1-2; 9 bases are a match to TRBD1. The V gene end was trimmed by 0 bases and the J gene end by 5 bases; junction bases not matched to a gene: 7. Per the germline V gene, CDR1 is SGHAT and CDR2 is FQNNGV. This CDR3 comprises 16 residues. For the CDR3, the DNA is TGTGCCAGCAGCTTAGATGGAGGGACAGGGTCATATGGCTACACCTTC. This encodes CASSLDGGTGSYGYTF.

The chain has TRBV18 and TRBJ2-7; D gene ambiguous. CDR1 and CDR2 from the germline V gene are KGHSH and LQKENI. V was pared by 8 bases and J by 0 bases, with 5 bases between. The CDR3 loop spans 11 amino acids. CDR3 bases: TGTGCCAGCCCCCTCTCCTACGAGCAGTACTTC. Protein product: CASPLSYEQYF.

The table lists this clonotype with many counts. This chain connects TRBV9 to TRBJ2-7; tentatively, D is TRBD1 (6 bases). The germline V and J ends were trimmed by 4 bases and 3 bases, with 17 bases remaining between them. The CDR3 spans 15 residues. Per the germline V gene, CDR1 is SGDLS and CDR2 is YYNGEE. This CDR3 is CASSPSTGWGYEQYF. CDR3 DNA sequence: TGTGCCAGCAGCCCGTCGACAGGATGGGGCTACGAGCAGTACTTC. The whole variable domain, remainder taken from reference TRBV9 and TRBJ2-7, is DSGVTQTPKHLITATGQRVTLRCSPRSGDLSVYWYQQSLDQGLQFLIQYYNGEERAKGNILERFSAQQFPDLHSELNLSSLELGDSALYFCASSPSTGWGYEQYFGPGTRLTVT.

This clonotype showed up just a few times. The DNA for the CDR3 is TGTGCCAGTAGTGGGGGAGCGGGGCGTCGGGAGACCCAGTACTTC. Encoded protein: CASSGGAGRRETQYF. V usage is TRBV19 and J usage is TRBJ2-5, with 7 bases lining up with TRBD2. J was trimmed by 5 bases and V by 5 bases; bases with no gene match: 11. Germline CDR1 LNHDA, CDR2 SQIVND (reference sequence). This CDR3 spans 15 amino acids.

This clonotype has a handful of counts. The rearrangement links TRBV30 to TRBJ2-6; the D gene is possibly TRBD2 (6 bases). The CDR3 consists of 15 residues. Between the trimmed V and J ends, which lost 6 bases and 3 bases, there was a span of 15 bases. CDR1 GTSNPN and CDR2 SVGIG come from the germline V gene (reference sequence). The CDR3 bases are TGTGCCTGTTCTCGAGCCGGGAGTGGGGCCAACGTCCTGACTTTC. Amino acid sequence: CACSRAGSGANVLTF.

This chain uses TRBV15 with TRBJ2-7; 7 nucleotides match TRBD1. After removal of 4 bases from V and 7 bases from J, the junction contained 10 bases not matched to a gene. This CDR3 comprises 14 residues. Per the germline V gene, CDR1 is LNHNV and CDR2 is YYDKDF (reference sequence). The CDR3 protein is CATSNYPGTAEQYF. In DNA form, the CDR3 reads TGTGCCACCAGCAATTATCCCGGGACAGCTGAGCAGTACTTC.

This clonotype was seen a handful of times. The chain employs TRBV14 and TRBJ1-4; D not resolved. The CDR3 extends over 16 amino acids. CDR1 and CDR2 (germline): SGHDN, FVKESK. V shed 1 base and J shed 5 bases, with 14 bases lying between them. The CDR3 bases are TGTGCCAGCAGCCAAGGATCAGCCGGGGAGAATGAAAAACTGTTTTTT. It encodes CASSQGSAGENEKLFF.